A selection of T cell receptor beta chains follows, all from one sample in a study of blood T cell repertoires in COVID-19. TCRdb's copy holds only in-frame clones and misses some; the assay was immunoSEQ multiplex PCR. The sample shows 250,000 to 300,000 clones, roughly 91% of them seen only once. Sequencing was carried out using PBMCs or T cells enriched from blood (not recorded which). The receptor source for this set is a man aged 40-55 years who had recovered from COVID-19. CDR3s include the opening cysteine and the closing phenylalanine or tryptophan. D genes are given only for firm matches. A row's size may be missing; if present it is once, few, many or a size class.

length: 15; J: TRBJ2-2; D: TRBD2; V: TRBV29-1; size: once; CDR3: CSATGGPPLAGELFF; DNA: TGCAGCGCTACGGGGGGTCCTCCCCTTGCCGGGGAGCTGTTTTTT
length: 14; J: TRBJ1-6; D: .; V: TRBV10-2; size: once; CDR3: CASSSSGFGSPLHF; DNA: TGCGCCAGCAGCTCCTCAGGGTTTGGTTCACCCCTCCACTTT
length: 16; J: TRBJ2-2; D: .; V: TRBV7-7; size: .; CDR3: CASSFGDSLNTGELFF; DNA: TGTGCCAGCAGCTTCGGGGACTCCTTGAACACCGGGGAGCTGTTTTTT
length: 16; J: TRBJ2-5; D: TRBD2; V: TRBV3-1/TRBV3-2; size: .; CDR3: CASSQFIAGEQETQYF; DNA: TGTGCCAGCAGCCAATTCATTGCGGGGGAACAAGAGACCCAGTACTTC
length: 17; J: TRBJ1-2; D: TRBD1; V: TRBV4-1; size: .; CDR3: CASSRDREEGGGYGYTF; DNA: TGCGCCAGCAGCCGAGACAGGGAGGAGGGGGGGGGCTATGGCTACACCTTC
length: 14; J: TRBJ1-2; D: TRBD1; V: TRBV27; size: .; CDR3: CASSGWDSNYGYTF; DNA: TGTGCCAGCAGTGGTTGGGACAGTAACTATGGCTACACCTTC
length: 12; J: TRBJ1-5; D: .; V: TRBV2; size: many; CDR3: CASSRGGGAQHF; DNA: TGTGCCAGCAGTCGGGGCGGGGGAGCCCAGCATTTT
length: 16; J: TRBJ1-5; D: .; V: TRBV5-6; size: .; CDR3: CASSLDRGASNQPQHF; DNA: TGTGCCAGCAGCTTGGATCGGGGGGCCAGCAATCAGCCCCAGCATTTT
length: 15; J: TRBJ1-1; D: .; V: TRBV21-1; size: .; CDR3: CASSLNRGPGTEAFF; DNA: TGTGCCAGCAGCCTGAACAGGGGGCCCGGCACTGAAGCTTTCTTT
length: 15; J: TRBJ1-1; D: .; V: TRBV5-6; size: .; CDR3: CASSLRGGANTEAFF; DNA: TGTGCCAGCAGCTTGAGGGGGGGCGCGAACACTGAAGCTTTCTTT
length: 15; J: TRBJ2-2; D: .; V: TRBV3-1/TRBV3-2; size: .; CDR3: CASSRDQGYSGELFF; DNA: TGTGCCAGCAGTCGAGATCAGGGTTACTCCGGGGAGCTGTTTTTT
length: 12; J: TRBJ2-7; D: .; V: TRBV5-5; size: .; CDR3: CASSLGEVEQYF; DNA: TGTGCCAGCAGCTTGGGAGAGGTCGAGCAGTACTTC
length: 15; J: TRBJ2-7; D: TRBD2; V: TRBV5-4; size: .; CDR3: CASTHQAGGYYEQYF; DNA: TGTGCCAGCACCCACCAGGCGGGAGGATACTACGAGCAGTACTTC
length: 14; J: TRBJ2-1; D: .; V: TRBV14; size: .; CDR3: CASSGGVSYNEQFF; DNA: TGTGCCAGCAGCGGAGGGGTTTCCTACAATGAGCAGTTCTTC
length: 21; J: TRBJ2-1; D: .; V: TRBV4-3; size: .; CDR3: CASSQGKTFIRLPYSYNEQFF; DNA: TGCGCCAGCAGCCAAGGCAAGACATTTATTAGGCTACCCTACTCCTACAATGAGCAGTTCTTC
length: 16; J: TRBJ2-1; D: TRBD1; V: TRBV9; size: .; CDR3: CASSVAVGQGNNEQFF; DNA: TGTGCCAGCAGCGTAGCTGTTGGACAGGGAAACAATGAGCAGTTCTTC
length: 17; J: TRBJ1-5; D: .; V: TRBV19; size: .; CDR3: CASIPSNNLNSNQPQHF; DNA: TGTGCCTCTATACCTAGCAACAACTTGAATAGCAATCAGCCCCAGCATTTT
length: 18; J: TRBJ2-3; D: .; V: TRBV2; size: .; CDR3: CASSEPRQGSKWTDTQYF; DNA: TGTGCCAGCAGTGAACCCCGGCAGGGCTCTAAGTGGACAGATACGCAGTATTTT
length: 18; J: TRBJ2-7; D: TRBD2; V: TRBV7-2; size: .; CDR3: CASSLVFGLAGGQLEQYF; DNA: TGTGCCAGCAGCTTAGTATTCGGGCTAGCGGGAGGGCAATTGGAGCAGTACTTC
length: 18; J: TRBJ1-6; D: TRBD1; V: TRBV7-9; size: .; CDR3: CASRQKRGRGQVNSPLHF; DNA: TGTGCCAGCAGACAAAAGAGGGGTAGGGGACAGGTTAATTCACCCCTCCACTTT
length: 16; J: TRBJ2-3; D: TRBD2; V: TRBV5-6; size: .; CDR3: CASSFGTSGRVDTQYF; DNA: TGTGCCAGCAGCTTCGGGACTAGCGGGAGGGTAGATACGCAGTATTTT
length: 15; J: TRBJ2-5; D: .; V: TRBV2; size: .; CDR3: CASSELGRYSETQYF; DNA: TGTGCCAGCAGTGAATTGGGTAGATATAGCGAGACCCAGTACTTC
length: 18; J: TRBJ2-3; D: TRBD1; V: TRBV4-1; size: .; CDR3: CASSQVNRGHASTDTQYF; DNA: TGCGCCAGCAGCCAAGTTAACAGGGGGCACGCTAGCACAGATACGCAGTATTTT
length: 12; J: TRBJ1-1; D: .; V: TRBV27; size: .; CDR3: CASSPSGTEAFF; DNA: TGTGCCAGCAGTCCCTCGGGGACTGAAGCTTTCTTT
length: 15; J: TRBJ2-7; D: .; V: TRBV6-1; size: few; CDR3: CASSEAHRSSYEQYF; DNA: TGTGCCAGCAGTGAAGCTCATCGGTCCTCCTACGAGCAGTACTTC
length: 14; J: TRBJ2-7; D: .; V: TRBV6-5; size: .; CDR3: CASSLTTGLREQYF; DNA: TGTGCCAGCAGTCTTACCACAGGGTTGAGAGAGCAGTACTTC
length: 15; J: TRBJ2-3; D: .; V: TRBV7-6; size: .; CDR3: CASSSRTASTDTQYF; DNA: TGTGCCAGCAGCTCTAGGACAGCTAGCACAGATACGCAGTATTTT
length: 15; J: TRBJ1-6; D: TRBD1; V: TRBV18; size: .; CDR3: CASSPLVTGGTPLHF; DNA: TGTGCCAGCTCACCCCTGGTAACAGGGGGTACACCCCTCCACTTT
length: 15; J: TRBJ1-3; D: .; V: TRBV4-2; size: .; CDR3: CASEPTRTSGNTIYF; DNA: TGTGCCAGCGAACCTACAAGGACATCCGGAAACACCATATATTTT
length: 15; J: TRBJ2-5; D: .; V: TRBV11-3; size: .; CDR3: CASSPGGSRQETQYF; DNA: TGTGCCAGCAGCCCCGGAGGGAGCAGGCAAGAGACCCAGTACTTC
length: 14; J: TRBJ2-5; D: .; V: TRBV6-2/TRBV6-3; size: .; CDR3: CASSYQVVQETQYF; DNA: TGTGCCAGCAGTTACCAGGTAGTCCAAGAGACCCAGTACTTC
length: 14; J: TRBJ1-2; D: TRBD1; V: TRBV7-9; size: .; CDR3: CASSFDRGRLGYTF; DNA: TGTGCCAGCAGCTTCGACAGGGGGCGCTTGGGCTACACCTTC
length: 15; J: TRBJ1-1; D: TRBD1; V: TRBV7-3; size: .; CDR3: CASSSGQYMNTEAFF; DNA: TGTGCCAGCAGCTCGGGACAGTACATGAACACTGAAGCTTTCTTT
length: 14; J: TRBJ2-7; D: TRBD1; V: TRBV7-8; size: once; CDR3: CASSNLQGAGEQYF; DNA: TGTGCCAGCAGCAATTTACAGGGGGCGGGGGAGCAGTACTTC
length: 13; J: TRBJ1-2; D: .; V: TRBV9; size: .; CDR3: CASSVGQSYGYTF; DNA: TGTGCCAGCAGCGTAGGACAGTCCTATGGCTACACCTTC
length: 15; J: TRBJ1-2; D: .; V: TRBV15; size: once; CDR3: CATSRDLGTYYGYTF; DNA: TGTGCCACCAGCAGAGATCTGGGGACATACTATGGCTACACCTTC
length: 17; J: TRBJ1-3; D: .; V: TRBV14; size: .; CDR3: CASSSRRGESSGNTIYF; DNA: TGTGCCAGCAGCTCTAGGCGGGGGGAGAGCTCTGGAAACACCATATATTTT